This is a list of T cell receptor beta chains from one sample in a study of early T cells in non-severe SARS-CoV-2 infection. TCRdb fed the 5' RACE reads into MiXCR, producing one record per CDR3 protein. Of tens of thousands of distinct CDR3 sequences listed, around 5.4% are singletons. The source was whole blood, collected at baseline. These receptors were taken from an adult who was a healthcare worker with PCR-confirmed SARS-CoV-2 infection or an uninfected control (not recorded which). CDR3s include the opening cysteine and the closing phenylalanine or tryptophan. D genes are given only for firm matches. Some rows have no size entry. The others give once, few or many, or a class for an expanded clone.

J gene	clone size	V gene	D gene	CDR3 DNA	CDR3 protein
TRBJ1-1	many	TRBV12-3/TRBV12-4	TRBD1	TGTGCCAGCAGTCGTCAGGGGGGACAAGCTTTCTTT	CASSRQGGQAFF
TRBJ1-1	many	TRBV12-3/TRBV12-4	-	TGTGCCAGCATCCAAGCAGGGAAAGCCCAAGCTGAAGCTTTCTTT	CASIQAGKAQAEAFF
TRBJ2-5	-	TRBV27	-	TGTGCCAGCAAGCCCCTAGGGGCGGAAGAGACCCAGTACTTC	CASKPLGAEETQYF
TRBJ1-6	few	TRBV6-1	-	TGTGCCAGCAGTGAACAGAAGGGTTCACCCCTCCACTTT	CASSEQKGSPLHF
TRBJ2-1	many	TRBV5-1	TRBD2	TGCGCCAGCAGACTGACTAGCGGGGCGTACAATGAGCAGTTCTTC	CASRLTSGAYNEQFF
TRBJ2-3	many	TRBV13	TRBD2	TGTGCCAGCAGCAACACTAGCGGGGGGGCGAAGTATTTT	CASSNTSGGAKYF
TRBJ2-2	many	TRBV29-1	-	TGCAGCGGCCTAGTCGGCACGAACACCGGGGAGCTGTTTTTT	CSGLVGTNTGELFF
TRBJ2-7	many	TRBV25-1	TRBD2	TGTGCCACCATGGCTGCGGGAGACCTCTACGAGCAGTACTTC	CATMAAGDLYEQYF
TRBJ2-2	medium-sized	TRBV20-1	-	TGCAGTGCCGTTCTGACAGGTTCCCACGGGGAGCTGTTTTTT	CSAVLTGSHGELFF
TRBJ1-2	many	TRBV7-8	-	TGTGCCAGCAGCCGTCCTGGGGCCGGGAACTATGGCTACACCTTC	CASSRPGAGNYGYTF
TRBJ2-5	-	TRBV3-2	-	TGTGCCAGTAACCCGGACGACGAGTACCAAGAGACCCAGTACTTC	CASNPDDEYQETQYF